Each of the 18 T cell receptor beta chains below was sequenced from the same sample in a study of blood T cell repertoires in COVID-19. Data came from immunoSEQ multiplex PCR; TCRdb stores just in-frame clones and leaves some out. The sample includes 250,000 to 350,000 clones, about 85% seen only once; the top ten take 0.87%. The source material was peripheral blood. The receptors originated from a human donor with COVID-19, enrolled during active disease. The donor label of this sample is uncertain.

The V and J genes are TRBV27 and TRBJ1-5; unclear D gene. V lost 4 bases and J 3 bases, leaving 7 bases between the germline ends. The CDR3 length is 13 residues. Germline V CDR1 and CDR2: MNHEY, SMNVEV (reference sequence). The CDR3 is CASSSRLNQPQHF. The CDR3 DNA is TGTGCCAGCAGTTCCAGACTCAATCAGCCCCAGCATTTT.

The chain has TRBV30 and TRBJ2-2, with D possibly TRBD1 on 7 matching bases. The V and J ends lost 2 bases and 3 bases respectively, with 10 bases between them. The CDR3 is 14 amino acids. From germline, CDR1 is GTSNPN and CDR2 SVGIG (reference sequence). This CDR3 reads CAWSTRGDTGELFF. CDR3 bases: TGTGCCTGGAGTACCAGGGGGGACACCGGGGAGCTGTTTTTT.

This chain joins TRBV5-6 and TRBJ2-1, with 14 nucleotides matching TRBD2. The germline gives CDR1 SGHDT, CDR2 YYEEEE. Trimming took 5 bases from V and 8 from J; bases not matched to a gene: 6. This CDR3 is built from 15 residues. The CDR3 loop is CASRAGTSGGYEQFF. CDR3 nucleotides: TGTGCCAGCAGAGCGGGGACTAGCGGGGGTTATGAGCAGTTCTTC.

V is TRBV5-1 and J is TRBJ1-2; a weak D match, TRBD1 (6 bases). In germline, CDR1 is SGHRS, CDR2 YFSETQ. CDR3 length: 15 amino acids. Trimming took 2 bases from V and 0 from J, leaving 11 bases between them. CDR3 nucleotides: TGCGCCAGCAGCTTTGGACAGCCAGCTAACTATGGCTACACCTTC. Protein sequence: CASSFGQPANYGYTF.

This rearrangement joins TRBV5-4 to TRBJ1-1, with D maybe TRBD1 (5 bases). The V end lost 0 bases, the J end lost 5 bases, and 8 bases lay between the germline ends. The CDR3 sequence is 13 residues long. Germline-derived CDR1 and CDR2 are SGHNT and YYREEE (reference sequence). The CDR3 sequence is CASSLGPGTEAFF. The CDR3 DNA follows: TGTGCCAGCAGCTTGGGACCAGGGACTGAAGCTTTCTTT.

This chain joins TRBV6-2 or TRBV6-3 and TRBJ2-3, with TRBD2 matching over 7 bases. The CDR3 spans 15 residues. CDR1 and CDR2 from the germline V gene are MNHEY and SVGEGT. Germline trimming cut 2 bases from V and 4 bases from J; bases unmatched to any gene: 6. CDR3 in amino acids: CASSYAAGVADTQYF. In DNA form, the CDR3 reads TGTGCCAGCAGTTACGCTGCGGGAGTAGCAGATACGCAGTATTTT.

J is TRBJ1-2 and V is TRBV7-2; tentative D call: TRBD1 (5 bases). V was cut by 1 base and J by 4 bases, with 7 bases left in between. This CDR3 contains 13 residues. Germline CDR1 reads SGHTA; CDR2 reads FQGNSA. DNA for the CDR3: TGTGCCAGCAGCTTAGGTAGGGGCTATGGCTACACCTTC. Encoded protein: CASSLGRGYGYTF.

V is TRBV11-3 and J is TRBJ2-2; 8 positions match TRBD2. Germline V gene sequence: CDR1 SGHNT, CDR2 YENEEA. The CDR3 loop spans 15 amino acids. The ends lost 6 bases at V and 5 bases at J; junction bases unmatched: 8. CDR3 region: CASSTAGGLTGELFF. CDR3 nucleotide sequence: TGTGCCAGCAGTACGGCGGGAGGTTTAACCGGGGAGCTGTTTTTT. Supplemented by reference TRBV11-3 and TRBJ2-2, the full variable domain reads EAGVVQSPRYKIIEKKQPVAFWCNPISGHNTLYWYLQNLGQGPELLIRYENEEAVDDSQLPKDRFSAERLKGVDSTLKIQPAELGDSAVYLCASSTAGGLTGELFFGEGSRLTVL.

The genes are TRBV3-1 (or the pseudogene TRBV3-2) and TRBJ2-1; D possibly corresponds to TRBD1 (6 bases). The CDR3 has 16 amino acids. Germline V CDR1 and CDR2: LGHDT, YNNKEL (reference sequence). V was clipped by 4 bases and J by 2 bases, with 15 bases between them. CDR3 in amino acids: CASSPYGQMTYNEQFF. CDR3 coding DNA: TGTGCCAGCAGCCCTTACGGACAGATGACCTACAATGAGCAGTTCTTC.

The chain carries TRBV19 and TRBJ2-5; TRBD1 matches 8 bases. Per the germline V gene, CDR1 is LNHDA and CDR2 is SQIVND (reference sequence). The CDR3 is 16 residues long. V shed 3 bases and J 4 bases; nucleotides not matched to a gene: 10. CDR3 sequence reads: CASSMAHGQGGETQYF. CDR3 bases: TGTGCCAGTAGTATGGCCCACGGACAGGGAGGAGAGACCCAGTACTTC.

The rearrangement links TRBV24-1 to TRBJ1-5; D unclear. Trimming cost V 0 bases and J 3 bases, with 5 bases left between them. The CDR3 length is 14 residues. CDR1 KGHDR and CDR2 SFDVKD come from the germline V gene. CDR3 region: CATSDLHTNQPQHF. The DNA for the CDR3 is TGTGCCACCAGTGATTTGCACACCAATCAGCCCCAGCATTTT.

V and J are TRBV2 and TRBJ2-2, with 7 bases that match TRBD2. The CDR3 covers 15 residues. In germline, CDR1 is SNHLY, CDR2 FYNNEI. Germline trimming cut 5 bases from V and 3 bases from J; bases unmatched to any gene: 6. CDR3 protein: CASSKGLADTGELFF. The CDR3 DNA reads as TGTGCCAGCAGTAAGGGGCTAGCGGACACCGGGGAGCTGTTTTTT.

The V call is TRBV2, the J call TRBJ1-4; no clear D gene. Trimming pared 3 bases from V and 4 bases from J, leaving 9 bases between. From germline, CDR1 is SNHLY and CDR2 FYNNEI. CDR3 length: 14 amino acids. CDR3 sequence (DNA): TGTGCCAGCAGTGAGTGGCCTAGTAATGAAAAACTGTTTTTT. Encoded protein: CASSEWPSNEKLFF.

The gene calls are TRBV28 and TRBJ1-2; 7 bases are shared with TRBD1. CDR1 is MDHEN, CDR2 SYDVKM, per germline. Trimming at V came to 3 bases and at J to 8 bases, leaving 9 bases not matched to a gene. The CDR3 runs to 14 residues. In DNA form, the CDR3 reads TGTGCCAGCAGTTTCGCCGACAGGGTGAAGGGCTACACCTTC. It yields the protein CASSFADRVKGYTF.

This sequence joins TRBV7-3 and TRBJ2-1; 11 bases map to TRBD1. The germline gives CDR1 SGHTA, CDR2 FQGTGA. This CDR3 comprises 14 residues. Losses at the gene ends were 5 bases for V and 6 bases for J; bases not matched to a gene: 3. CDR3 loop: CASSRTGGLNEQFF. The CDR3 nucleotides read TGTGCCAGCAGCAGGACAGGGGGCCTCAATGAGCAGTTCTTC.

This clone turned up a few times. V and J are TRBV9 and TRBJ1-4; TRBD1 matches 8 bases. The length of the CDR3 is 16 residues. V shed 0 bases and J 4 bases; nucleotides not matched to a gene: 5. CDR1 SGDLS and CDR2 YYNGEE come from the germline V gene. The CDR3 loop reads CASSVAYGQGNEKLFF. The CDR3 nucleotides are TGTGCCAGCAGCGTAGCCTACGGACAGGGTAATGAAAAACTGTTTTTT.

V and J are TRBV5-1 and TRBJ2-7; weak D call: TRBD1 (5 bases). The germline V gene has CDR1 SGHRS and CDR2 YFSETQ. The CDR3 has 13 residues. V was clipped by 4 bases and J by 3 bases, with 11 bases between them. Here the CDR3 DNA reads TGCGCCAGCAGCCCAGACAGCTTCTACGAGCAGTACTTC. This codes for CASSPDSFYEQYF. Together with reference TRBV5-1 and TRBJ2-7, the CDR3 gives the full variable domain: KAGVTQTPRYLIKTRGQQVTLSCSPISGHRSVSWYQQTPGQGLQFLFEYFSETQRNKGNFPGRFSGRQFSNSRSEMNVSTLELGDSALYLCASSPDSFYEQYFGPGTRLTVT.

The genes are TRBV7-3 and TRBJ1-1, with D possibly TRBD1 on 6 matching bases. V lost 2 bases to trimming and J lost 1 base, with 8 bases between them. The germline V gene has CDR1 SGHTA and CDR2 FQGTGA. CDR3 size: 14 residues. CDR3 sequence (DNA): TGTGCCAGCAGCTTAGGGGGCCCGAACACTGAAGCTTTCTTT. This encodes CASSLGGPNTEAFF.